This TCR beta chain derives from a study of shared clonotypes between healthy human individuals. Germline V gives CDR1 ENHRY, CDR2 SYGVKD. V lost 3 bases to trimming and J lost 4 bases, with 15 bases between them. CDR3 size: 15 residues. Data came from immunoSEQ multiplex PCR; TCRdb stores just in-frame clones and leaves some out. The sample yields millions of clones, 90% to 95% seen once. Participating donors were healthy, HIV-negative adults free of recent acute infections or vaccinations. The sequenced sample was naive CD4+ T cells sorted from blood. Subset noted: CD45RA+ positively selected. The chain is built from TRBV10-3 and TRBJ2-5; D is undetermined. This receptor was obtained from a man between 18 and 29 years old in good health. In nucleotides, the CDR3 is TGTGCCATCAGTGAAGGAGTGCCACGCACAGAGACCCAGTACTTC. Translation: CAISEGVPRTETQYF.